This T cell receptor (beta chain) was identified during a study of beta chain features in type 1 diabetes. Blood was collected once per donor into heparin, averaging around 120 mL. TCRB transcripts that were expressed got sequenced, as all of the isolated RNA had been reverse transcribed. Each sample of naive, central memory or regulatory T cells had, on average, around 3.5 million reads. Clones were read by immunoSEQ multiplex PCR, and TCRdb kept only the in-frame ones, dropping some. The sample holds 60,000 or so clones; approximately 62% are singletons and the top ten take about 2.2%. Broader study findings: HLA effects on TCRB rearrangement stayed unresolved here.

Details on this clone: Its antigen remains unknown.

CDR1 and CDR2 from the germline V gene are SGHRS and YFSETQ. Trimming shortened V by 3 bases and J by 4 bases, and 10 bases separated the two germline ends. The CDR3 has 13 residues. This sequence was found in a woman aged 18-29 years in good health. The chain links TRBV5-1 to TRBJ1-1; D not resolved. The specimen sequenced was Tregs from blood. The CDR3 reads CASSSTISTEAFF. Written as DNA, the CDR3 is TGCGCCAGCAGCTCAACTATTTCCACTGAAGCTTTCTTT.